Below, 31 T cell receptor beta chains from the same sample are listed, as sequenced in a study of blood T cell repertoires in COVID-19. The protocol was immunoSEQ multiplex PCR, while the TCRdb copy is restricted to in-frame clones and leaves out a portion. The sample holds 95,000 to 110,000 clones, 87% seen once. Sequenced: peripheral blood. Receptor source: a man in his forties or fifties with acute or convalescent COVID-19.

The rearrangement joins TRBV7-9 to TRBJ2-7; the D gene is possibly TRBD1 (5 bases). CDR3 length: 13 residues. Trimming shortened V by 2 bases and J by 5 bases, and 10 bases separated the two germline ends. Looked up from germline, CDR1 is SEHNR and CDR2 is FQNEAQ (reference sequence). CDR3 sequence reads: CASSLNVRDEQYF. The CDR3 bases are TGTGCCAGCAGCTTAAATGTCAGGGACGAGCAGTACTTC.

This clone was recorded a few times. The chain has TRBV27 and TRBJ1-5, with 8 bases identical to TRBD1. Germline assignment: CDR1 MNHEY and CDR2 SMNVEV (reference sequence). The trim removed 5 bases at V and 2 bases at J, leaving 2 bases unmatched. The CDR3 spans 14 residues. The CDR3 sequence: CASSPTGGNQPQHF. The DNA of the CDR3 is TGTGCCAGCAGTCCGACAGGGGGCAATCAGCCCCAGCATTTT.

The gene calls are TRBV30 and TRBJ2-1; TRBD2 might be the D (5 bases). Trimming removed 3 bases from V and 9 bases from J, with 18 bases in between. Germline V gives CDR1 GTSNPN, CDR2 SVGIG (reference sequence). This CDR3 contains 14 residues. CDR3 nucleotides: TGTGCCTGGAGAGTCGGGATTGGGTCGCCTGAGCAGTTCTTC. This codes for CAWRVGIGSPEQFF.

The CDR3 sequence: CASSSTRGYPYEQYF. CDR3 nucleotide sequence: TGTGCCAGCAGCTCGACCAGGGGTTACCCATACGAGCAGTACTTC. The chain joins TRBV3-1 (or the pseudogene TRBV3-2) to TRBJ2-7; weak D call: TRBD1 (6 bases). Germline values: CDR1 LGHDT, CDR2 YNNKEL (reference sequence). The CDR3 loop spans 15 amino acids. Trimming cost V 5 bases and J 4 bases, with 18 bases left between them.

V gene TRBV5-1 combines with J gene TRBJ1-2, with 12 bases fitting TRBD1. Losses at the gene ends were 4 bases for V and 1 base for J; bases not matched to a gene: 8. The CDR3 extends over 17 amino acids. CDR1 is SGHRS, CDR2 YFSETQ, per germline. CDR3 in amino acids: CASSKGQGATLNYGYTF. DNA of the CDR3: TGCGCCAGCAGCAAGGGACAGGGGGCCACCCTTAACTATGGCTACACCTTC.

The chain has TRBV10-1 and TRBJ2-7; no firm D call. The germline gives CDR1 WNHNN, CDR2 SYGVQD (reference sequence). V was cut by 0 bases and J by 0 bases, with 9 bases left in between. This CDR3 has 15 residues. The CDR3 DNA reads as TGCGCCAGCAGTGAGTCAGGAGATAACTCCTACGAGCAGTACTTC. Its translation: CASSESGDNSYEQYF.

The rearrangement links TRBV9 to TRBJ2-3, with 7 bases fitting TRBD2. The CDR3 is 14 amino acids. From germline, CDR1 is SGDLS and CDR2 YYNGEE. The junction had 7 bases not matched to a gene; V was cut back by 4 bases and J by 5 bases. CDR3 residues: CASSPRGGVDTQYF. CDR3 nucleotides: TGTGCCAGCAGCCCCCGGGGAGGGGTAGATACGCAGTATTTT.

The chain has TRBV24-1 and TRBJ1-1, with 7 bases identical to TRBD1. The ends lost 7 bases at V and 1 base at J; junction bases unmatched: 2. Germline assignment: CDR1 KGHDR and CDR2 SFDVKD. The CDR3 is 13 amino acids. CDR3 residues: CATRRQGNTEAFF. The CDR3 DNA sequence: TGTGCCACCAGGAGACAGGGGAACACTGAAGCTTTCTTT.

This chain joins TRBV11-3 and TRBJ2-7, with TRBD2 as a possible D gene (6 bases). Trimming left V 4 bases short and J 7 bases short, with 17 bases between. Germline V gene sequence: CDR1 SGHNT, CDR2 YENEEA. This CDR3 spans 14 amino acids. The chain's CDR3 is CASSSSGLSGEQYF. Here the CDR3 DNA reads TGTGCCAGCAGCTCCTCGGGACTTTCGGGGGAGCAGTACTTC.

The CDR3 nucleotides are TGTGCCAGCAGTCCACTGATCGGAAACACCATATATTTT. Protein sequence: CASSPLIGNTIYF. The V gene is TRBV28, the J gene TRBJ1-3, with D uncertain. The CDR3 length is 13 residues. The V gene lost 5 bases and the J gene lost 4 bases, with 9 bases spanning the gap. Per germline, CDR1 MDHEN and CDR2 SYDVKM.

The chain carries TRBV28 and TRBJ2-7; 9 bases align to TRBD1. The CDR3 extends over 14 amino acids. V lost 6 bases and J lost 2; bases outside the gene matches: 5. Germline lookup yields CDR1 MDHEN and CDR2 SYDVKM. The CDR3 reads CASSATGGPYEQYF. CDR3 in DNA: TGTGCCAGCAGCGCGACAGGGGGGCCCTACGAGCAGTACTTC.

The rearrangement joins TRBV6-5 to TRBJ2-3; D ambiguous. V lost 6 bases, J lost 6 bases, and 7 bases lay in between. The CDR3 has 11 amino acids. Germline V CDR1 and CDR2: MNHEY, SVGAGI. DNA of the CDR3: TGTGCCAGCAGCTTCGGGGATACGCAGTATTTT. It encodes CASSFGDTQYF.

The chain recombines TRBV15 with TRBJ1-5; 9 bases are a match to TRBD1. Germline V gene sequence: CDR1 LNHNV, CDR2 YYDKDF (reference sequence). This CDR3 is built from 15 residues. Trimming cost V 1 base and J 5 bases; bases outside gene matches: 3. In DNA, the CDR3 is TGTGCCACCAGCAGAGCCTACAGGGGGCATCAGCCCCAGCATTTT. It codes for CATSRAYRGHQPQHF.

Note on this clone: At the DNA level, this CDR3 is encoded by other sequences in the same sample as well. The chain is built from TRBV28 and TRBJ1-5, with 7 nucleotides matching TRBD1. CDR1 and CDR2 from the germline V gene are MDHEN and SYDVKM. This CDR3 comprises 14 residues. V shed 3 bases and J 2 bases; nucleotides not matched to a gene: 1. The CDR3 DNA sequence: TGTGCCAGCAGTTTTGGGACAGGCAATCAGCCCCAGCATTTT. Encoded protein: CASSFGTGNQPQHF.

The chain is built from TRBV5-1 and TRBJ1-4; D is perhaps TRBD1 (6 bases). The germline V gene has CDR1 SGHRS and CDR2 YFSETQ. V dropped 3 bases and J dropped 5 bases, with 17 bases sitting between them. This CDR3 spans 16 amino acids. The CDR3 DNA reads TGCGCCAGCAGCTCCTCCCCGACAGGATTAAATGAAAAACTGTTTTTT. It yields the protein CASSSSPTGLNEKLFF.

J is TRBJ1-2 and V is TRBV24-1; tentatively, D is TRBD1 (5 bases). Trimming pared 1 base from V and 8 bases from J, leaving 13 bases between. The length of the CDR3 is 14 residues. Germline-derived CDR1 and CDR2 are KGHDR and SFDVKD. The CDR3 spells CATSDFRGNAGYTF. CDR3 DNA sequence: TGTGCCACCAGTGATTTTAGGGGAAATGCGGGCTACACCTTC.

The chain is built from TRBV7-8 and TRBJ2-3; D possibly corresponds to TRBD1 (6 bases). V lost 1 base and J lost 10, with 15 bases in between. The CDR3 is 14 residues long. In germline, CDR1 is SGHVS, CDR2 FQNEAQ. CDR3 DNA: TGTGCCAGCAGCTTAGATAGGACAGCAGGTCCGCAGTATTTT. This sequence encodes CASSLDRTAGPQYF.

The rearrangement links TRBV5-6 to TRBJ2-1; perhaps TRBD2 as D (6 bases). Per the germline V gene, CDR1 is SGHDT and CDR2 is YYEEEE. Between the trimmed V and J ends, which lost 2 bases and 5 bases, there was a span of 14 bases. The CDR3 is made up of 15 amino acids. CDR3 in amino acids: CASSFLRGGDNEQFF. CDR3 coding DNA: TGTGCCAGCAGCTTCTTGAGGGGCGGGGACAATGAGCAGTTCTTC.

The chain has TRBV5-6 and TRBJ2-2; 7 bases map to TRBD2. Germline CDR1 is SGHDT and CDR2 is YYEEEE. The length of the CDR3 is 16 residues. The ends lost 2 bases at V and 4 bases at J; junction bases unmatched: 8. CDR3 residues: CASSFIGGRGTGELFF. In DNA form, the CDR3 reads TGTGCCAGCAGCTTTATTGGCGGGAGAGGCACCGGGGAGCTGTTTTTT.

The chain is built from TRBV29-1 and TRBJ2-7; TRBD1 agrees at 7 bases. CDR1 is SQVTM, CDR2 ANQGSEA, per germline. The ends lost 4 bases at V and 6 bases at J; junction bases unmatched: 3. The CDR3 loop spans 11 amino acids. The CDR3 is CSVGGQSEQYF. Written as DNA, the CDR3 is TGCAGCGTTGGGGGACAGTCCGAGCAGTACTTC.

The count of this clone is one. J is TRBJ1-1 and V is TRBV19; D possibly corresponds to TRBD1 (6 bases). In germline, CDR1 is LNHDA, CDR2 SQIVND (reference sequence). V dropped 7 bases and J dropped 7 bases, with 19 bases sitting between them. The CDR3 spans 14 residues. The DNA of the CDR3 is TGTGCCAGTACCCGTCCCCAGGGGTGGGGTGAAGCTTTCTTT. Residues: CASTRPQGWGEAFF.

The chain uses TRBV5-4 and TRBJ1-2; no clear D gene. Per germline, CDR1 SGHNT and CDR2 YYREEE (reference sequence). The CDR3 covers 12 residues. Between the trimmed V and J ends, which lost 0 bases and 7 bases, there was a span of 7 bases. In nucleotides, the CDR3 is TGTGCCAGCAGCTTGGGTGGGCCTGGCTACACCTTC. It specifies CASSLGGPGYTF.

The V call is TRBV30, the J call TRBJ1-1; 9 bases are shared with TRBD1. CDR1 is GTSNPN and CDR2 is SVGIG in the germline V gene (reference sequence). This CDR3 is built from 14 residues. The V and J ends lost 7 bases and 3 bases, in that order; junction bases with no gene match: 9. The CDR3 loop is CAFSPGQGHTEAFF. DNA for the CDR3: TGTGCCTTTTCTCCGGGACAGGGCCACACTGAAGCTTTCTTT.

The CDR3, as DNA: TGCGCCAGCAGCCAAGATTTAATTGGGGCAGGCCGCTACAATGAGCAGTTCTTC. Its protein is CASSQDLIGAGRYNEQFF. The chain employs TRBV4-1 and TRBJ2-1; possible D gene TRBD1, 5 bases. The V end lost 0 bases, the J end lost 3 bases, and 18 bases lay between the germline ends. Germline V gene data show CDR1 as MGHRA and CDR2 as YSYEKL. There are 18 residues in the CDR3.

The genes are TRBV29-1 and TRBJ2-5; 8 bases fit TRBD2. V dropped 7 bases and J dropped 4; count of bases not matched to a gene: 8. CDR1 is SQVTM and CDR2 is ANQGSEA in the germline V gene. The CDR3 totals 13 residues. The chain's CDR3 is CSARGAGVETQYF. DNA for the CDR3: TGCAGCGCCCGGGGAGCGGGAGTAGAGACCCAGTACTTC. Combining the CDR3 with reference TRBV29-1 and TRBJ2-5 gives the whole variable domain SAVISQKPSRDICQRGTSLTIQCQVDSQVTMMFWYRQQPGQSLTLIATANQGSEATYESGFVIDKFPISRPNLTFSTLTVSNMSPEDSSIYLCSARGAGVETQYFGPGTRLLVL.

The chain recombines TRBV5-1 with TRBJ1-6; TRBD1 aligns across 11 bases. Germline V gene data show CDR1 as SGHRS and CDR2 as YFSETQ. The CDR3 runs to 16 residues. V lost 3 bases and J lost 4; bases outside the gene matches: 3. CDR3 region: CASSSGTGGYNSPLHF. CDR3 bases: TGCGCCAGCAGCTCCGGGACAGGGGGATATAATTCACCCCTCCACTTT.

The chain combines TRBV7-2 with TRBJ2-1, with TRBD2 matching 8 bases. Germline loops: CDR1 SGHTA, CDR2 FQGNSA. The trim removed 5 bases at V and 1 base at J, leaving 7 bases unmatched. The CDR3 is 16 residues long. As DNA, the CDR3 is TGTGCCAGCAGCCGTAGCGGGAAAAGTTCCTACAATGAGCAGTTCTTC. This gives the protein CASSRSGKSSYNEQFF. The full variable domain, in which reference TRBV7-2 and TRBJ2-1 provide the parts outside the CDR3, is GAGVSQSPSNKVTEKGKDVELRCDPISGHTALYWYRQSLGQGLEFLIYFQGNSAPDKSGLPSDRFSAERTGGSVSTLTIQRTQQEDSAVYLCASSRSGKSSYNEQFFGPGTRLTVL.

This sequence joins TRBV6-5 and TRBJ1-4; no reliable D call. The V and J ends lost 2 bases and 8 bases respectively, with 6 bases between them. CDR1 and CDR2 (germline): MNHEY, SVGAGI. This CDR3 is built from 12 residues. CDR3 sequence (DNA): TGTGCCAGCAGTTACGGCGGGGAAAAACTGTTTTTT. The encoded protein is CASSYGGEKLFF.

The V call is TRBV3-1 (or the pseudogene TRBV3-2), the J call TRBJ2-1; TRBD2 might be the D (6 bases). Trimming pared 7 bases from V and 7 bases from J, leaving 17 bases between. This CDR3 spans 14 amino acids. Germline assignment: CDR1 LGHDT and CDR2 YNNKEL (reference sequence). CDR3 nucleotide sequence: TGTGCCAGCAACTCGCCGGGAGAAGCAAATGAGCAGTTCTTC. Translating it yields CASNSPGEANEQFF.

This clone occurred a few times. The V and J genes are TRBV28 and TRBJ1-5; a weak D match, TRBD1 (6 bases). The CDR3 has 12 amino acids. Between the trimmed V and J ends, which lost 5 bases and 5 bases, there was a span of 7 bases. Germline V gene lookup returns CDR1 MDHEN and CDR2 SYDVKM. This CDR3 is CASSTGYQPQHF. In nucleotides, the CDR3 is TGTGCCAGCAGTACAGGGTATCAGCCCCAGCATTTT.

The chain joins TRBV25-1 to TRBJ2-3, with a weak D call TRBD2 (7 bases). With 4 bases removed from V and 5 bases from J, the gap between germline ends came to 10 bases. Germline lookup yields CDR1 MGHDK and CDR2 SYGVNS. This CDR3 region has 13 residues. CDR3 coding DNA: TGTGCCAGCAGTGGCGGGGGCCAAGATACGCAGTATTTT. Its protein is CASSGGGQDTQYF.